The 10 T cell receptor beta chains below were found in one sample sequenced in a study of response to subunit inactivated influenza vaccine. One entry per CDR3 protein results from TCRdb running MiXCR on the RT-PCR reads. Of more than 550,000 distinct CDR3 sequences detected, about 12% appear once; the ten largest clones hold 10%. This material consisted of PBMCs from blood, taken on the day of vaccination. All receptors come from a man between 50 and 59 years old who received an inactivated influenza vaccine.

The chain links TRBV6-2 or TRBV6-3 to TRBJ1-1; D is possibly TRBD1 (6 bases). This CDR3 comprises 15 residues. V was trimmed by 10 bases and J by 5 bases, leaving 23 bases between them. The germline V gene has CDR1 MNHEY and CDR2 SVGEGT. The CDR3 DNA reads TGTGCCACCAACGGGGGCCCCCTTCGGAGGACTGAAGCTTTCTTT. This codes for CATNGGPLRRTEAFF.

This clonotype was observed many times. The gene calls are TRBV5-4 and TRBJ2-3, with a tentative D call TRBD2 (5 bases). In germline, CDR1 is SGHNT, CDR2 YYREEE (reference sequence). The CDR3 length is 13 residues. V dropped 4 bases and J dropped 6 bases, with 12 bases sitting between them. This CDR3 is CASSLGLADTQYF. Here the CDR3 DNA reads TGTGCCAGCAGCCTCGGACTTGCCGATACGCAGTATTTT.

Note on this clonotype: This may arise from a read error, as a much more abundant clone is one base away. The chain links TRBV12-3 or TRBV12-4 to TRBJ2-1, with 7 bases lining up with TRBD1. Trimming removed 11 bases from V and 13 bases from J; junction bases left unmatched: 8. There are 10 residues in the CDR3. DNA of the CDR3: TGTGCCGGACAGGTGGGTGATCAGTTCTTC. Translating it yields CAGQVGDQFF.

This clonotype was detected once. This rearrangement joins TRBV20-1 to TRBJ2-7; D is undetermined. The length of the CDR3 is 12 residues. Germline V CDR1 and CDR2: DFQATT, SNEGSKA (reference sequence). The V end was cut by 0 bases, the J end by 5 bases, with 8 bases between. The CDR3 region is CSARDSVDEQYF. In DNA form, the CDR3 reads TGCAGTGCTAGAGATAGTGTGGACGAGCAGTACTTC.

This clonotype was recorded many times. V gene TRBV11-1 combines with J gene TRBJ2-6; 11 positions agree with TRBD1. CDR1 SGHAT and CDR2 FQDESV come from the germline V gene (reference sequence). With 0 bases clipped from V and 0 bases from J, the junction kept 1 base outside the gene matches. The CDR3 is made up of 18 amino acids. CDR3 DNA sequence: TGTGCCAGCAGCTTAGCCGGGACAGGGGGCTCTGGGGCCAACGTCCTGACTTTC. This codes for CASSLAGTGGSGANVLTF.

V is TRBV12-3 or TRBV12-4 and J is TRBJ2-2; 7 bases line up with TRBD1. J was trimmed by 0 bases and V by 7 bases; bases with no gene match: 8. The CDR3 has 16 residues. CDR3 sequence (DNA): TGTGCCAGCACCATCTACGGGACAGCGAACACCGGGGAGCTGTTTTTT. Amino acids: CASTIYGTANTGELFF.

This chain uses TRBV3-1 with TRBJ2-5; D tentatively fits TRBD1 or TRBD2 (5 bases each). The CDR3 loop spans 16 amino acids. Looked up from germline, CDR1 is LGHDT and CDR2 is YNNKEL (reference sequence). The V gene lost 4 bases and the J gene lost 3 bases, with 18 bases spanning the gap. CDR3 sequence: CASSLGSGTEEETQYF. DNA for the CDR3: TGTGCCAGCAGCCTTGGGAGTGGGACGGAAGAAGAGACCCAGTACTTC.

This clonotype has a handful of counts. A read error may explain this, as a much larger clone is one base away. The CDR3 coding sequence is TGTGCCAGCAGCCCCCGAGCGGGAGTCACCGGGGAGCTGTTTTTT. Encoded protein: CASSPRAGVTGELFF. The chain combines TRBV9 with TRBJ2-2; 8 positions agree with TRBD2. Germline lookup yields CDR1 SGDLS and CDR2 YYNGEE. V was clipped by 4 bases and J by 4 bases; unmatched bases: 6. This CDR3 is built from 15 residues.

The sample holds a few counts of this clonotype. The J gene is TRBJ2-3, the V gene TRBV5-1; 9 nucleotides line up with TRBD2. J gave up 2 bases and V 2 bases, and 6 bases lay outside the gene matches. Germline CDR1 and CDR2: SGHRS and YFSETQ. This CDR3 is 16 amino acids long. The CDR3 DNA follows: TGCGCCAGCAGCTTAACGAGCGGGGGGTACACAGATACGCAGTATTTT. Translation gives CASSLTSGGYTDTQYF.

This clonotype was observed a few times. V usage is TRBV3-1 and J usage is TRBJ2-5; no definite D call. Trimming pared 0 bases from V and 7 bases from J, leaving 12 bases between. The CDR3 consists of 14 residues. Germline V gene lookup returns CDR1 LGHDT and CDR2 YNNKEL (reference sequence). This chain's CDR3 is CASSQDLLSGTQYF. Here the CDR3 DNA reads TGTGCCAGCAGCCAAGACCTCCTGTCCGGGACCCAGTACTTC.